This TCR beta chain was found in a study of shared clonotypes between healthy human individuals. Study information: The study enrolled a couple of women and three men aged 18 to 49. Study results and caveats: Specimens sampled were limited to blood, with tissue repertoires likely differing.

Regarding this clone: Its antigen is as yet unknown.

In the original analysis: As immunoSEQ supplied junction-only sequences (without quality scores), filtering differed. Method: immunoSEQ multiplex PCR; TCRdb's copy keeps in-frame clones and lacks some. That table furnishes V, J and clone size, whereas the DNA furnished D and trimming. The data show about 510,000 clones, roughly 79% seen once. This CDR3 comprises 15 residues. Germline values: CDR1 SGHRS, CDR2 YFSETQ. Unmatched junction bases numbered 10, after V lost 7 bases and J lost 4 bases. Donors were healthy HIV-negative adults without recent acute infections or vaccinations. J is TRBJ2-3 and V is TRBV5-1, with 9 bases aligning to TRBD2. The sequence was obtained from a woman aged 40 to 50 in good health. Some clones in this sample may be carry-over from other donors' samples. Sample: PBMCs. The CDR3 here is CASAIAGVTADTQYF. DNA of the CDR3: TGCGCCAGCGCCATAGCGGGAGTCACAGCAGATACGCAGTATTTT.